This T cell receptor (beta chain) is drawn from a study of cytomegalovirus exposure and HLA in healthy donors. Study results and caveats: Most TCR sequences were rare, but some public TCRs occurred in many donors. The study recorded 150 to 200 TCR beta chains that were cytomegalovirus-associated.

Trimming removed 7 bases from V and 1 base from J; junction bases left unmatched: 10. The CDR3 extends over 16 amino acids. Germline CDR1 reads LNHDA; CDR2 reads SQIVND (reference sequence). This table comes from immunoSEQ multiplex PCR, and its TCRdb copy is limited to in-frame clones, with some not included. The data hold approximately 120,000 clones, with over 85% observed a single time. This clone turned up a few times. What it binds is unknown. The donors belonged to the approximately 120-subject validation cohort, separate from the approximately 700-subject first cohort. Sample: PBMCs. This sequence joins TRBV19 and TRBJ1-5; 7 bases line up with TRBD1. This TCR came from a woman under 30 in good health and CMV-seronegative. For the CDR3, the DNA is TGTGCCAGTACAACAGGGGCAGCCGGAAGCAATCAGCCCCAGCATTTT. Encoded protein: CASTTGAAGSNQPQHF.